This T cell receptor (beta chain) was captured by sequencing in a study of blood T cell repertoires in COVID-19. The CDR3 spans 13 residues. In germline, CDR1 is MNHNY, CDR2 SVGAGI (reference sequence). V lost 6 bases to trimming and J lost 9 bases, with 17 bases between them. In the source study's methods: Reference gene primer amplification gave estimated nucleated cell counts. Here immunoSEQ multiplex PCR was the method, and the copy in TCRdb shows in-frame clones only, minus some. V and J calls plus clone size are reproduced from that table; the DNA served to infer D and trimming. The sample lists about 210,000 clones, just under 85% occurring once.

The chain recombines TRBV6-6 with TRBJ1-2; the D is unclear. This TCR derives from a woman between 50 and 59 years old with active or convalescent COVID-19. The sequenced sample was peripheral blood. The CDR3 sequence: CASRTPSLTRYTF. The CDR3 nucleotides are TGTGCCAGCAGAACTCCCTCATTGACTCGCTACACCTTC.